Following are 3 T cell receptor beta chains from one sample sequenced in a study of identifying expanded T cells in peripheral blood. The table came from immunoSEQ multiplex PCR; TCRdb's copy has only in-frame clones and leaves some out. The data hold about 130,000 clones, with 75% to 90% observed a single time. Sequencing used blood. The source is a person aged 18 to 70 in good health.

The V and J genes are TRBV7-7 and TRBJ2-1; a weak D match, TRBD2 (7 bases). CDR3 length: 14 amino acids. Germline V gene data show CDR1 as SSHAT and CDR2 as FNYEAQ (reference sequence). V shed 0 bases and J shed 7 bases, with 10 bases lying between them. The CDR3: CASSLAGGGNEQFF. CDR3 DNA sequence: TGTGCCAGCAGCTTAGCGGGAGGGGGAAATGAGCAGTTCTTC.

The chain joins TRBV5-1 to TRBJ2-2; the D is unclear. This CDR3 has 15 residues. Germline V CDR1 and CDR2: SGHRS, YFSETQ. The V end lost 4 bases, the J end lost 5 bases, and 15 bases lay between the germline ends. CDR3 DNA sequence: TGCGCCAGCAGCCTGGACCCCCTTGGGACCGGGGAGCTGTTTTTT. This gives the protein CASSLDPLGTGELFF. Full variable domain (rest looked up from reference TRBV5-1 and TRBJ2-2): KAGVTQTPRYLIKTRGQQVTLSCSPISGHRSVSWYQQTPGQGLQFLFEYFSETQRNKGNFPGRFSGRQFSNSRSEMNVSTLELGDSALYLCASSLDPLGTGELFFGEGSRLTVL.

The CDR3 bases are TGTGCCAGCTCACCTTTGGGGGGACAGGGAAGCAATGAGCAGTTCTTC. This translates into CASSPLGGQGSNEQFF. The chain couples TRBV18 to TRBJ2-1; 9 bases agree with TRBD1. The length of the CDR3 is 16 residues. Germline V CDR1 and CDR2: KGHSH, LQKENI. Germline trimming cut 3 bases from V and 6 bases from J; bases unmatched to any gene: 9.